Shown below are 19 T cell receptor beta chains from a single sample sequenced in a study of neoadjuvant anti-PD-1 for oral cavity cancer. The assay was immunoSEQ multiplex PCR, and TCRdb's table has in-frame clones only and misses some. This sample has about 14,000 clones, with 50% to 70% found just once. This material consisted of PBMCs, taken before nivolumab (anti-PD-1) treatment. All receptors come from a person between 40 and 85 years old with oral cavity squamous cell carcinoma.

This clone was counted only a few times. This sequence joins TRBV28 and TRBJ1-2, with 7 bases that match TRBD1. Per germline, CDR1 MDHEN and CDR2 SYDVKM. V shed 7 bases, J shed 7 bases, and the junction held 9 bases outside the gene matches. This CDR3 is 13 amino acids long. CDR3 DNA sequence: TGTGCCAGCAAAGGCCGACAGGGAGGTGGCTACACCTTC. Protein sequence: CASKGRQGGGYTF.

This clone was seen a handful of times. The chain couples TRBV11-2 to TRBJ2-7; 12 bases map to TRBD1. Per the germline V gene, CDR1 is SGHAT and CDR2 is FQNNGV. The CDR3 covers 15 residues. V dropped 5 bases and J dropped 7; count of bases not matched to a gene: 9. CDR3 protein: CASSLGTGGAREQYF. In nucleotides, the CDR3 is TGTGCCAGCAGCCTCGGGACAGGGGGCGCGAGGGAGCAGTACTTC.

Only a few counts were recorded for this clone. The genes are TRBV7-2 and TRBJ1-5, with unresolved D. CDR1 SGHTA and CDR2 FQGNSA come from the germline V gene. This CDR3 contains 15 residues. V lost 5 bases, J lost 3 bases, and 14 bases lay in between. The CDR3 DNA is TGTGCCAGCAGCCCCCTGGGCGGGAACAATCAGCCCCAGCATTTT. It encodes CASSPLGGNNQPQHF.

V usage is TRBV28 and J usage is TRBJ2-7; a possible D gene is TRBD2 (6 bases). The V and J ends lost 6 bases and 7 bases respectively, with 22 bases between them. Germline CDR1 is MDHEN and CDR2 is SYDVKM. The CDR3 runs to 15 residues. The CDR3 spells CASSFGGTLLWEQYF. DNA of the CDR3: TGTGCCAGCAGCTTCGGGGGAACCCTCCTATGGGAGCAGTACTTC.

The rearrangement joins TRBV27 to TRBJ1-5; D gene uncertain. V was shortened by 5 bases and J by 5 bases, with 10 bases between the two germline ends. The V gene's germline CDR1 is MNHEY and CDR2 SMNVEV (reference sequence). There are 13 residues in the CDR3. The CDR3 region is CASSLWLDQPQHF. CDR3 coding DNA: TGTGCCAGCAGTCTCTGGCTGGATCAGCCCCAGCATTTT.

The genes are TRBV6-5 and TRBJ1-6, with a possible D match to TRBD1 (5 bases). CDR1 and CDR2 (germline): MNHEY, SVGAGI. V gave up 7 bases and J gave up 7 bases, with 14 bases separating them. The CDR3 is made up of 14 amino acids. CDR3: CASKVGKGNSPLHF. The CDR3 DNA reads as TGTGCCAGCAAGGTTGGAAAGGGGAATTCACCCCTCCACTTT.

The V and J genes are TRBV14 and TRBJ2-4; D is uncertain. The V and J ends lost 4 bases and 5 bases respectively, with 9 bases between them. This CDR3 spans 13 amino acids. Germline CDR1 is SGHDN and CDR2 is FVKESK. CDR3 protein: CASSPGLENIQYF. The CDR3 DNA reads TGTGCCAGCAGCCCCGGCCTCGAAAACATTCAGTACTTC.

The chain is built from TRBV6-1 and TRBJ2-1; 8 bases are a match to TRBD2. This CDR3 region has 18 residues. Germline V gives CDR1 MNHNS, CDR2 SASEGT. The J segment lost 7 bases and the V segment lost 0 bases, leaving 14 bases of the junction unmatched. The CDR3 region has the DNA TGTGCCAGCAGTGAAGCGCTCTTTTCCCGGGGGGGCGCGAATGAGCAGTTCTTC. This encodes CASSEALFSRGGANEQFF.

The rearrangement links TRBV27 to TRBJ1-1; D uncertain. This CDR3 spans 13 amino acids. Trimming left V 4 bases short and J 4 bases short, with 10 bases between. Germline loops: CDR1 MNHEY, CDR2 SMNVEV (reference sequence). CDR3: CASSYRPSTEAFF. The DNA for the CDR3 is TGTGCCAGCAGTTATCGCCCCTCCACTGAAGCTTTCTTT.

The rearrangement uses TRBV7-2 and TRBJ2-3, with TRBD2 identical over 11 bases. Germline CDR1 reads SGHTA; CDR2 reads FQGNSA. The CDR3 is 18 amino acids. The J segment lost 3 bases and the V segment lost 5 bases, leaving 13 bases of the junction unmatched. The CDR3 nucleotides are TGTGCCAGCAGCCTCACCTATAGCGGGGGGGCCATTACAGATACGCAGTATTTT. Its translation: CASSLTYSGGAITDTQYF.

This clone was observed a few times. The chain joins TRBV2 to TRBJ1-6; D perhaps matches TRBD1 (5 bases). V was trimmed by 2 bases and J by 8 bases, leaving 16 bases between them. CDR3 length: 16 residues. Germline V gene sequence: CDR1 SNHLY, CDR2 FYNNEI. The CDR3 here is CASSETLGRGDSPLHF. DNA for the CDR3: TGTGCCAGCAGTGAAACCCTGGGACGGGGAGATTCACCCCTCCACTTT. Full variable domain (outside the CDR3, taken from reference TRBV2 and TRBJ1-6): EPEVTQTPSHQVTQMGQEVILRCVPISNHLYFYWYRQILGQKVEFLVSFYNNEISEKSEIFDDQFSVERPDGSNFTLKIRSTKLEDSAMYFCASSETLGRGDSPLHFGNGTRLTVT.

The chain has TRBV15 and TRBJ2-7; D is possibly TRBD1 (6 bases). V was clipped by 0 bases and J by 4 bases, with 16 bases between them. Germline CDR1 and CDR2: LNHNV and YYDKDF (reference sequence). This CDR3 contains 16 residues. The CDR3 protein is CATSRDAGTTFYEQYF. The CDR3 bases are TGTGCCACCAGCAGAGATGCTGGGACAACTTTTTACGAGCAGTACTTC.

The chain uses TRBV4-2 and TRBJ2-5; 11 bases align to TRBD2. Germline trimming cut 0 bases from V and 5 bases from J; bases unmatched to any gene: 20. The length of the CDR3 is 21 residues. Per germline, CDR1 LGHNA and CDR2 YNFKEQ. The CDR3: CASSQERGLAGGLQSGETQYF. Written as DNA, the CDR3 is TGTGCCAGCAGCCAAGAAAGAGGGCTAGCGGGAGGATTACAAAGTGGGGAGACCCAGTACTTC.

V is TRBV28 and J is TRBJ2-7, with D unclear. The CDR3 has 13 residues. V was clipped by 5 bases and J by 1 base, with 9 bases between them. Germline lookup yields CDR1 MDHEN and CDR2 SYDVKM. This CDR3 is CASSLLPSYEQYF. The CDR3 nucleotides are TGTGCCAGCAGTCTACTACCATCCTACGAGCAGTACTTC.

The chain uses TRBV14 and TRBJ1-1; 11 nucleotides line up with TRBD1. From germline, CDR1 is SGHDN and CDR2 FVKESK. The CDR3 is 14 amino acids. V shed 4 bases and J 6 bases; nucleotides not matched to a gene: 4. The CDR3 region is CASSRGQGAAEAFF. For the CDR3, the DNA is TGTGCCAGCAGCCGAGGACAGGGGGCAGCTGAAGCTTTCTTT.

This clone appeared a few times. This chain connects TRBV19 to TRBJ1-4; D not certain. The germline gives CDR1 LNHDA, CDR2 SQIVND (reference sequence). V lost 7 bases and J lost 0, with 12 bases in between. This CDR3 is built from 15 residues. The chain's CDR3 is CASTEGGSTNEKLFF. CDR3 sequence (DNA): TGTGCCAGTACGGAGGGAGGATCAACTAATGAAAAACTGTTTTTT. Full variable domain (remainder filled in from reference TRBV19 and TRBJ1-4): DGGITQSPKYLFRKEGQNVTLSCEQNLNHDAMYWYRQDPGQGLRLIYYSQIVNDFQKGDIAEGYSVSREKKESFPLTVTSAQKNPTAFYLCASTEGGSTNEKLFFGSGTQLSVL.

This clone has just a few counts. This chain uses TRBV18 with TRBJ1-6; a possible D gene is TRBD1 (5 bases). The CDR3 is made up of 14 amino acids. Germline V gene data show CDR1 as KGHSH and CDR2 as LQKENI. Trimming stripped 3 bases from V and 7 bases from J, with 10 bases between. DNA for the CDR3: TGTGCCAGCTCACCCGAGAGACAGAATTCACCCCTCCACTTT. Protein product: CASSPERQNSPLHF.

The chain recombines TRBV30 with TRBJ1-5; the D gene is possibly TRBD1 (5 bases). The CDR3 has 13 amino acids. Between the trimmed V and J ends, which lost 4 bases and 4 bases, there was a span of 11 bases. Germline values: CDR1 GTSNPN, CDR2 SVGIG (reference sequence). The CDR3 DNA sequence: TGTGCCTGGACTGGGGGGAGTAATCAGCCCCAGCATTTT. Translated, it gives CAWTGGSNQPQHF.

The chain is built from TRBV27 and TRBJ1-2; 7 bases map to TRBD1. CDR3 length: 15 residues. V lost 5 bases and J lost 8; bases outside the gene matches: 14. CDR1 MNHEY and CDR2 SMNVEV come from the germline V gene (reference sequence). The DNA for the CDR3 is TGTGCCAGCAGTCCTCGCCCAGGGGGGTCATTGGGCTACACCTTC. Encoded protein: CASSPRPGGSLGYTF.